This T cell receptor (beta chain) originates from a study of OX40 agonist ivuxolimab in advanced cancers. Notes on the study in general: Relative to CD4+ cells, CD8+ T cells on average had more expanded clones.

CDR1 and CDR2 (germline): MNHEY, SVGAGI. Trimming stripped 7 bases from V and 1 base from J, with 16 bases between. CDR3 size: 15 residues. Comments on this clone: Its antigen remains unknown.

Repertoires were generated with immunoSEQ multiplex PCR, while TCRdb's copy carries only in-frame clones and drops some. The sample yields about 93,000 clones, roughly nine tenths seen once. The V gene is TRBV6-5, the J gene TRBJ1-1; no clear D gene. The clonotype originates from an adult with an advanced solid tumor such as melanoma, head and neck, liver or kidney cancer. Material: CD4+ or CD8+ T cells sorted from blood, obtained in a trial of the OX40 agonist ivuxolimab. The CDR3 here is CASIKSTLGNTEAFF. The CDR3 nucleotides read TGTGCCAGCATTAAGTCGACGCTTGGGAACACTGAAGCTTTCTTT.